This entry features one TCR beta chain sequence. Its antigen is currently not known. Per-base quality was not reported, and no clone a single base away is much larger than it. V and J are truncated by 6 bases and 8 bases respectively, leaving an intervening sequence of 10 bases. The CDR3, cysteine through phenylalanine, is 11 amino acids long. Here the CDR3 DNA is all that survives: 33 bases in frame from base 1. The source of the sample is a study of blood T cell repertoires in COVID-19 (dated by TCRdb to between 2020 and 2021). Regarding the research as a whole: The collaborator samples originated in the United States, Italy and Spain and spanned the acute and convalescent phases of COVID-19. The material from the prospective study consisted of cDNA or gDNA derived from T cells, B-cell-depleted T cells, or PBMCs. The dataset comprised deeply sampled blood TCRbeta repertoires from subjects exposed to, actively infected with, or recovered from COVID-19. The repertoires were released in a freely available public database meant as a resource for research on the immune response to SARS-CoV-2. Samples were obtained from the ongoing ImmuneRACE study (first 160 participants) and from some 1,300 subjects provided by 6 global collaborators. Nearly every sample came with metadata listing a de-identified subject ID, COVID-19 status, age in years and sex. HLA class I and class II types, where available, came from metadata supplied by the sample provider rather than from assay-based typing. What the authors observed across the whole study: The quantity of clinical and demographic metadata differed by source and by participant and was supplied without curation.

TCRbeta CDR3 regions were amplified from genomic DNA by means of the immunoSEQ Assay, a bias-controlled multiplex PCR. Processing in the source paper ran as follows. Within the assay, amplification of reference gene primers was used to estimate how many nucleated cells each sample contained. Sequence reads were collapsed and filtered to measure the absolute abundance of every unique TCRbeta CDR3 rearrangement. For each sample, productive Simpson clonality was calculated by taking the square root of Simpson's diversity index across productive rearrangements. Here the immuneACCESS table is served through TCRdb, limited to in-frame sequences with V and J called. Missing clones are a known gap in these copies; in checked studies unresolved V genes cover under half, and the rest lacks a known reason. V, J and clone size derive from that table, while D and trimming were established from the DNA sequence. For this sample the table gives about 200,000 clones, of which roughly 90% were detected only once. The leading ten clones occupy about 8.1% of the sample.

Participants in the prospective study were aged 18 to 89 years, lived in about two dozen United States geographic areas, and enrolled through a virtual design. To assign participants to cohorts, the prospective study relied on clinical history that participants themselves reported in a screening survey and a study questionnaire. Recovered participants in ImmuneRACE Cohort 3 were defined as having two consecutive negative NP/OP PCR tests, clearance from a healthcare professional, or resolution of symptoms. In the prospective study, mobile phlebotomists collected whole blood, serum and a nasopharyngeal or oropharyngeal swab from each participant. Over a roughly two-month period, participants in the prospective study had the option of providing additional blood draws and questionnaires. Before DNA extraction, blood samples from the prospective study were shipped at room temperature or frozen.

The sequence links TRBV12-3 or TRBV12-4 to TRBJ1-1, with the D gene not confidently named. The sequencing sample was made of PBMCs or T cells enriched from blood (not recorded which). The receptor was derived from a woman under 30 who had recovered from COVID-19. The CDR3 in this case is CASSYTGEAFF. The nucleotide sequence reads TGTGCCAGCAGCTATACCGGGGAAGCTTTCTTT.